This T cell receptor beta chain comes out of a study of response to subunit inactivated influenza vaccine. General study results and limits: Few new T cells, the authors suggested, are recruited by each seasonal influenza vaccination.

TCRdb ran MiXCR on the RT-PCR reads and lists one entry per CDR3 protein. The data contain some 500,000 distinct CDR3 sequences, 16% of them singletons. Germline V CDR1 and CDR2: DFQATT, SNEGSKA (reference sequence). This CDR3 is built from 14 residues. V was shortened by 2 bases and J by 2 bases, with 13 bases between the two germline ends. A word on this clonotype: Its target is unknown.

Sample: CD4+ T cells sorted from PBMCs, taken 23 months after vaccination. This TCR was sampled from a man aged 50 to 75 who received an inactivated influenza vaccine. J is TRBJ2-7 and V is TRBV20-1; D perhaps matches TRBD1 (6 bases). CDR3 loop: CSARSRGHTYEQYF. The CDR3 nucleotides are TGCAGTGCTAGATCCCGGGGACACACCTACGAGCAGTACTTC.